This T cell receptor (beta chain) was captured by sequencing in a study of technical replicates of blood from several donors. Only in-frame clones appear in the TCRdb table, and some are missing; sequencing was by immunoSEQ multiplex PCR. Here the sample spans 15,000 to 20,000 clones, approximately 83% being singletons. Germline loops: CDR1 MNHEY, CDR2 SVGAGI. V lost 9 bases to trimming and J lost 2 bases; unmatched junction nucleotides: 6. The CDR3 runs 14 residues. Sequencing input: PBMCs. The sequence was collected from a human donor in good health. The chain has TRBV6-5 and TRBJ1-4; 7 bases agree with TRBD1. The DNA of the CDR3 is TGTGCCAGTTCCTCGACAGGGACTAATGAAAAACTGTTTTTT. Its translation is CASSSTGTNEKLFF.